A single TCR beta chain is shown here with its context. The entry originates in a study of T cells in localized non-small cell lung cancer. Measured with immunoSEQ multiplex PCR; TCRdb has only the in-frame clones, and not every one. The sample carries approximately 52,000 clones, around 86% recorded once. The germline V gene encodes CDR1 MDHEN and CDR2 SYDVKM. V gave up 5 bases and J gave up 7 bases, with 15 bases separating them. CDR3 length: 14 amino acids. This receptor was identified in a male donor at least 60 years old with stage III squamous cell lung carcinoma. The source material was peripheral blood, sampled before any cancer treatment. The V call is TRBV28, the J call TRBJ1-3; no clear D. The CDR3, as DNA: TGTGCCAGCAGTCATACTACGGGAATCAACACCATATATTTT. Translation: CASSHTTGINTIYF.